The 28 T cell receptor beta chains below were found in one sample sequenced in a study of post-analysis software for immune sequencing data. General study results and limits: A handful of TRBV segments were significantly more frequent in patients than in controls. TRBV5-6, TRBV5-1 and TRBV20-1 were among these segments.

Unique molecular identifiers tagged the TCR beta cDNA libraries. TCRdb analysed the PCR reads with MiXCR anew, one entry per CDR3 protein. The sample yields approximately 180,000 distinct CDR3 sequences, around 30% seen once. These receptors are not linked to any known antigen. The sample consisted of blood. These receptors originate from a girl between 5 and 17 years old with multiple sclerosis.

This clonotype was counted a few times. This chain uses TRBV5-1 with TRBJ2-5, with 9 nucleotides matching TRBD1. CDR1 and CDR2 from the germline V gene are SGHRS and YFSETQ. This CDR3 is 15 amino acids long. With V trimmed by 4 bases and J by 4 bases, 8 bases remained unmatched. For the CDR3, the DNA is TGCGCCAGCAGCCGAATTCCGGGACAGGGAGAGACCCAGTACTTC. This codes for CASSRIPGQGETQYF.

In the case of this clonotype: This may be a read error: a much more frequent sequence differs by one nucleotide. This rearrangement joins TRBV20-1 to TRBJ2-7, with D possibly being TRBD2 (5 bases). Trimming took off 0 bases at V and 1 base at J, with 22 bases between the two ends. Germline loops: CDR1 DFQATT, CDR2 SNEGSKA (reference sequence). The CDR3 sequence is 18 residues long. In nucleotides, the CDR3 is TGCAGTGCTAGAGATTTCCCGGTCACGGCCCGAGGGTCCTACGAGCAGTACTTC. Its translation is CSARDFPVTARGSYEQYF.

With regard to this clonotype: Since a much larger clone is just one base distant, this may be a read error. The CDR3 nucleotides read TGCAGCGGGGCAGACCGGGGAGACAATGAGCAGTTCTTC. Translated: CSGADRGDNEQFF. This sequence joins TRBV29-1 and TRBJ2-1; D may be TRBD2 (5 bases). CDR3 length: 13 amino acids. V was pared by 7 bases and J by 5 bases, with 15 bases between. Germline V gene lookup returns CDR1 SQVTM and CDR2 ANQGSEA.

This clonotype has a single count. The gene calls are TRBV15 and TRBJ1-1; D is ambiguous. Looked up from germline, CDR1 is LNHNV and CDR2 is YYDKDF (reference sequence). Trimming stripped 5 bases from V and 2 bases from J, with 6 bases between. CDR3 length: 12 residues. CDR3 sequence: CATSRSNTEAFF. The DNA for the CDR3 is TGTGCCACCAGCCGGAGTAACACTGAAGCTTTCTTT.

This clonotype was seen more than once but under ten times. V gene TRBV20-1 combines with J gene TRBJ2-3; the match to TRBD2 covers 7 bases. The CDR3 covers 16 residues. The V segment lost 6 bases and the J segment 6 bases; nucleotides outside the gene matches: 18. CDR1 is DFQATT, CDR2 SNEGSKA, per germline (reference sequence). The CDR3 sequence is CSAILFEGLPRDTQYF. The CDR3 nucleotides are TGCAGTGCCATACTTTTCGAGGGACTACCCAGGGATACGCAGTATTTT.

A remark on this clonotype: A much more abundant neighbour one base away suggests this may be a read error. This sequence joins TRBV12-3 or TRBV12-4 and TRBJ1-2, with a weak D call TRBD1 (5 bases). The CDR3 totals 12 residues. V was pared by 6 bases and J by 4 bases, with 9 bases between. The CDR3 reads CASSPGGYGYTF. In DNA, the CDR3 is TGTGCCAGCAGCCCCGGGGGCTATGGCTACACCTTC.

This clonotype was recorded at least ten times. The chain carries TRBV4-1 and TRBJ2-1; a weak D match, TRBD2 (5 bases). The CDR3 has 14 residues. Germline CDR1 MGHRA, CDR2 YSYEKL. V lost 2 bases, J lost 6 bases, and 11 bases lay in between. CDR3: CASSQPRRGNEQFF. DNA of the CDR3: TGCGCCAGCAGCCAACCGCGACGGGGCAATGAGCAGTTCTTC.

This chain links TRBV7-9 with TRBJ1-1; tentative D call: TRBD1 (5 bases). The germline CDR1 and CDR2 sequences are SEHNR and FQNEAQ (reference sequence). This CDR3 region has 12 residues. Trimming took off 6 bases at V and 7 bases at J, with 12 bases between the two ends. CDR3 sequence reads: CASSISGLEAFF. The CDR3 DNA follows: TGTGCCAGCAGTATATCGGGACTTGAAGCTTTCTTT.

The V gene is TRBV3-1, the J gene TRBJ1-2, with D unresolved. The CDR3 sequence is 15 residues long. Per germline, CDR1 LGHDT and CDR2 YNNKEL (reference sequence). V shed 1 base and J shed 8 bases, with 17 bases lying between them. The CDR3 loop reads CASSQGTASLSGYTF. The CDR3 DNA is TGTGCCAGCAGCCAAGGGACTGCCTCTCTTAGCGGCTACACCTTC. Supplemented by reference TRBV3-1 and TRBJ1-2, the full variable domain reads DTAVSQTPKYLVTQMGNDKSIKCEQNLGHDTMYWYKQDSKKFLKIMFSYNNKELIINETVPNRFSPKSPDKAHLNLHINSLELGDSAVYFCASSQGTASLSGYTFGSGTRLTVV.

The chain couples TRBV29-1 to TRBJ2-7, with D unclear. With the DNA end fitting TRBJ2-5 better, the J assignment may be wrong. The CDR3 has 12 residues. Germline CDR1 is SQVTM and CDR2 is ANQGSEA. DNA for the CDR3: TGCAGCGGACTTGGGCGTATGGGGACCCAGTACTTC. This gives the protein CSGLGRMGTQYF.

This clonotype was recorded many times. This sequence joins TRBV5-1 and TRBJ2-1, with D possibly TRBD1 on 5 matching bases. With 4 bases removed from V and 2 bases from J, the gap between germline ends came to 19 bases. The CDR3 spans 17 residues. CDR1 SGHRS and CDR2 YFSETQ come from the germline V gene. Here the CDR3 reads CASSPVDSRATYNEQFF. CDR3 DNA: TGCGCCAGCAGCCCCGTTGACAGCCGGGCGACCTACAATGAGCAGTTCTTC.

The rearrangement uses TRBV5-1 and TRBJ2-1, with 7 bases lining up with TRBD2. V was pared by 1 base and J by 4 bases, with 8 bases of the junction left unmatched. CDR3 size: 16 residues. Looked up from germline, CDR1 is SGHRS and CDR2 is YFSETQ. The chain's CDR3 is CASSLQIPSGYNEQFF. CDR3 DNA: TGCGCCAGCAGCTTGCAAATCCCTAGCGGATACAATGAGCAGTTCTTC.

The chain carries TRBV3-1 and TRBJ2-1; 7 nucleotides agree with TRBD2. Germline V gene data show CDR1 as LGHDT and CDR2 as YNNKEL (reference sequence). With 3 bases clipped from V and 3 bases from J, the junction kept 17 bases outside the gene matches. There are 19 residues in the CDR3. Written as DNA, the CDR3 is TGTGCCAGCAGCCAGCCTCTTGAAGCTCGGCGGGAGTTCTACAATGAGCAGTTCTTC. Translated: CASSQPLEARREFYNEQFF.

This clonotype occurred many times. The chain recombines TRBV15 with TRBJ2-7; D is unclear. Trimming shortened V by 1 base and J by 2 bases, and 6 bases separated the two germline ends. The germline V gene encodes CDR1 LNHNV and CDR2 YYDKDF (reference sequence). The CDR3 runs to 13 residues. CDR3 DNA: TGTGCCACCAGCAGAGCGTATACCTACGAGCAGTACTTC. It translates to CATSRAYTYEQYF.

Turning to this clonotype: This clone may be a read error of a much larger clone one base away. This chain joins TRBV4-2 and TRBJ2-1; D remains unclear. This CDR3 contains 16 residues. From germline, CDR1 is LGHNA and CDR2 YNFKEQ. The CDR3 region has the DNA TGTGCCAGCAGCCAAGATCGGTACAGCTCCTACAATGGGCAGTTCTTC. This translates into CASSQDRYSSYNGQFF.

About this clonotype itself: Given a much more abundant clone one base away, this may be a read error. The chain combines TRBV7-8 with TRBJ1-2; unclear D gene. This CDR3 contains 15 residues. V was trimmed by 4 bases and J by 5 bases, leaving 17 bases between them. Germline V gene data show CDR1 as SGHVS and CDR2 as FQNEAQ. This CDR3 reads CASSSPRWSRYGYTF. DNA for the CDR3: TGTGCCAGCAGCTCGCCGAGGTGGTCTCGATATGGCTACACCTTC.

The table lists this clonotype with many counts. The chain has TRBV6-2 or TRBV6-3 and TRBJ2-3; D unresolved. There are 16 residues in the CDR3. The V end was cut by 7 bases, the J end by 6 bases, with 23 bases between. Germline-derived CDR1 and CDR2 are MNHEY and SVGEGT. CDR3 protein: CASIPRMAPEKDTQYF. In DNA form, the CDR3 reads TGTGCCAGCATCCCAAGGATGGCCCCGGAAAAGGATACGCAGTATTTT.

Worth noting for this clonotype: A read error is possible here, since a much larger clone lies one base away. The rearrangement links TRBV9 to TRBJ1-1; D call uncertain. CDR1 is SGDLS, CDR2 YYNGEE, per germline. The CDR3 loop spans 14 amino acids. The CDR3 nucleotides read TGTGCCAGCAGCAAACGGACGGGGAACACTGGAGCTTTCTTT. Translation: CASSKRTGNTGAFF.

This chain connects TRBV4-2 to TRBJ2-3, with 16 bases fitting TRBD2. The CDR3 runs 21 residues. Looked up from germline, CDR1 is LGHNA and CDR2 is YNFKEQ. The V gene end was trimmed by 0 bases and the J gene end by 4 bases; junction bases not matched to a gene: 13. The CDR3 region has the DNA TGTGCCAGCAGCCAAGAACGGAGGGGGACTAGCGGGGGGGCGAGCGCAGATACGCAGTATTTT. It translates to CASSQERRGTSGGASADTQYF.

The J gene is TRBJ2-7, the V gene TRBV21-1; the D call TRBD1 from the table was never checked on the DNA. TRBV21-1 is a known pseudogene. The CDR3 extends over 14 amino acids. The CDR3 sequence: CASSNQEGDHEQYF. Written as DNA, the CDR3 is TGTGCCAGCAGCAATCAAGAAGGGGACCACGAGCAGTACTTC.

This clonotype was observed a handful of times. A read error is possible here, since a much larger clone lies one base away. CDR3 DNA: TGCAGTGCGACAGGGGGCTCTGGCTGCACCTTC. Encoded protein: CSATGGSGCTF. The chain couples TRBV20-1 to TRBJ1-2; 10 nucleotides align to TRBD1. Looked up from germline, CDR1 is DFQATT and CDR2 is SNEGSKA (reference sequence). This CDR3 region has 11 residues.

The rearrangement links TRBV7-2 to TRBJ2-6, with D uncertain. The V gene lost 2 bases and the J gene lost 2 bases, with 7 bases spanning the gap. CDR1 is SGHTA and CDR2 is FQGNSA in the germline V gene. The CDR3 is made up of 15 amino acids. The CDR3 bases are TGTGCCAGCAGCTTATGGTCCGCTGGGGCCAACGTCCTGACTTTC. Translating it yields CASSLWSAGANVLTF.

In its sample, this clonotype was seen a few times. This CDR3 fails to terminate in the conserved phenylalanine or tryptophan, so it likely reflects a read error. The J gene is TRBJ1-2, the V gene TRBV10-3; 7 bases match TRBD1. CDR1 and CDR2 from the germline V gene are ENHRY and SYGVKD. Germline trimming cut 2 bases from V and 4 bases from J; bases unmatched to any gene: 7. The CDR3 is made up of 15 amino acids. The CDR3 is CAISETGATSYGYTL. DNA for the CDR3: TGTGCCATCAGTGAGACAGGGGCAACTAGCTATGGCTACACCTTA.

V usage is TRBV30 and J usage is TRBJ2-1; tentative D call: TRBD2 (6 bases). CDR1 is GTSNPN and CDR2 is SVGIG in the germline V gene (reference sequence). V dropped 5 bases and J dropped 6 bases, with 17 bases sitting between them. The CDR3 covers 14 residues. The CDR3 loop reads CAWEGSGWANEQFF. CDR3 nucleotides: TGTGCCTGGGAGGGTAGCGGCTGGGCCAATGAGCAGTTCTTC.

There are many counts of this clonotype. This chain links TRBV5-1 with TRBJ1-1; D ambiguous. This CDR3 is built from 18 residues. V dropped 8 bases and J dropped 5 bases, with 31 bases sitting between them. Germline lookup yields CDR1 SGHRS and CDR2 YFSETQ. For the CDR3, the DNA is TGCGCCAGGTTGTGCACCGGACTAGGGTGTAGGTTCGGGACTGAAGCTTTCTTT. It specifies CARLCTGLGCRFGTEAFF.

Turning to this clonotype: This clone may be a read error of a much larger clone one base away. This rearrangement joins TRBV7-7 to TRBJ2-1, with D possibly TRBD2 on 5 matching bases. Germline-derived CDR1 and CDR2 are SSHAT and FNYEAQ (reference sequence). This CDR3 comprises 15 residues. DNA of the CDR3: TGTGCTAGCAACTTAGATACTAGCTCCTACAATGAGCAGTTCTTC. Protein: CASNLDTSSYNEQFF.

To note about this clonotype: Since a much larger clone is just one base distant, this may be a read error. The chain carries TRBV11-2 and TRBJ2-1, with D possibly TRBD1 on 5 matching bases. The germline V gene has CDR1 SGHAT and CDR2 FQNNGV. CDR3 length: 13 amino acids. CDR3 in DNA: TGTGTCAGCACCAGGGCTGGTTACAATGAGCAGTTCTTC. It is translated as CVSTRAGYNEQFF.

This clonotype was recorded at least ten times. The chain combines TRBV29-1 with TRBJ1-1; 10 positions match TRBD1. Trimming removed 7 bases from V and 4 bases from J; junction bases left unmatched: 6. This CDR3 is built from 13 residues. Germline CDR1 reads SQVTM; CDR2 reads ANQGSEA. The chain's CDR3 is CSAGTGEGTEAFF. In DNA form, the CDR3 reads TGCAGCGCGGGGACAGGGGAAGGCACTGAAGCTTTCTTT.